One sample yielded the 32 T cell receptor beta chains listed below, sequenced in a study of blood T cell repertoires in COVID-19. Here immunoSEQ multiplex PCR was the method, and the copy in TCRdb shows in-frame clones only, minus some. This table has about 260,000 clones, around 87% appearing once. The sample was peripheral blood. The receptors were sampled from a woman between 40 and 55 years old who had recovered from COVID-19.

The CDR3 sequence: CASSQAQGNYGYTF. DNA of the CDR3: TGTGCCAGCAGCCAAGCCCAGGGGAACTATGGCTACACCTTC. The chain joins TRBV3-1 (or the pseudogene TRBV3-2) to TRBJ1-2; D possibly corresponds to TRBD1 (6 bases). The CDR3 contains 14 residues. V lost 1 base to trimming and J lost 2 bases, with 8 bases between them. The germline V gene encodes CDR1 LGHDT and CDR2 YNNKEL (reference sequence).

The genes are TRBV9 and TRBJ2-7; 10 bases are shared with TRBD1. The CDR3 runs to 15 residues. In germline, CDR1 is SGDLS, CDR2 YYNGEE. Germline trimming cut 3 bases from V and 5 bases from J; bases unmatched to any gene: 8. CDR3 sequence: CASSARQGANDEQYF. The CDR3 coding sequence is TGTGCCAGCAGCGCCAGACAGGGGGCAAATGACGAGCAGTACTTC.

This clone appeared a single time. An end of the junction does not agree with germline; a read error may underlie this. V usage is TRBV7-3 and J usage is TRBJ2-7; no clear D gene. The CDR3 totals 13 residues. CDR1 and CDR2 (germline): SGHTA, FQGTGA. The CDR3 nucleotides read TGTGCCAGCAGCCCGGGTCCCTCCCACGAGCAGTACTTC. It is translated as CASSPGPSHEQYF.

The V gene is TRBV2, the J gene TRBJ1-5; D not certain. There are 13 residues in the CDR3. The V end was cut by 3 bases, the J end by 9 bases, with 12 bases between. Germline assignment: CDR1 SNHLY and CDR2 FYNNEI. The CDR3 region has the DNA TGTGCCAGCAGTGAGGAGGGTTTATCGCCCCAGCATTTT. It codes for CASSEEGLSPQHF.

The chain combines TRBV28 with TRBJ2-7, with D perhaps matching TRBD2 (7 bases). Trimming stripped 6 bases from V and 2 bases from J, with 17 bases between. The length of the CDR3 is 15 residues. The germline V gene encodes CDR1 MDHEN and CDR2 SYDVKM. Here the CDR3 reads CASSPSWGGPYEQYF. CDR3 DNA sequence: TGTGCCAGCAGCCCGAGCTGGGGGGGGCCCTACGAGCAGTACTTC.

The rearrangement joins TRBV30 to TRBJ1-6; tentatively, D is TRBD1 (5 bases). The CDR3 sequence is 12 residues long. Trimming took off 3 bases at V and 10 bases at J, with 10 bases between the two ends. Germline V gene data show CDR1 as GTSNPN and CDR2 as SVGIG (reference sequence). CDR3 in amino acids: CAWREGRSPLHF. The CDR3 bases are TGTGCCTGGAGGGAGGGGCGCTCACCCCTCCACTTT.

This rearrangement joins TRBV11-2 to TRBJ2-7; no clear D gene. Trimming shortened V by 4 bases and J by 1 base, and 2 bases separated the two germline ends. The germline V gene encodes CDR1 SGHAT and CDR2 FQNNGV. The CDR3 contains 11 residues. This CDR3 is CASSSSYEQYF. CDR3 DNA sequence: TGTGCCAGCAGCTCATCCTACGAGCAGTACTTC.

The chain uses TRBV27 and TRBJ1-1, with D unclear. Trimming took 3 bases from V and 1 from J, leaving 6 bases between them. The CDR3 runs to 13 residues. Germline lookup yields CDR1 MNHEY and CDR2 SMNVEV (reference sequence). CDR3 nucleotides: TGTGCCAGCAGTTTTTCAGAGAACACTGAAGCTTTCTTT. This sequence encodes CASSFSENTEAFF.

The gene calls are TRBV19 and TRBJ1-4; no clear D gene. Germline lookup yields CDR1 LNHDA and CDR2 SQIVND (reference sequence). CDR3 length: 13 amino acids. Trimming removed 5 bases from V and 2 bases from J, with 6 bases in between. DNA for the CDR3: TGTGCCAGTAGTCAGGTCACTAATGAAAAACTGTTTTTT. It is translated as CASSQVTNEKLFF.

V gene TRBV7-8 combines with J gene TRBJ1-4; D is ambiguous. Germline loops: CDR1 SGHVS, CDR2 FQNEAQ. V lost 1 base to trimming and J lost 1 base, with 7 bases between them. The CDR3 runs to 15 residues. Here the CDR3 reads CASSLGGLTNEKLFF. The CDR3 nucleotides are TGTGCCAGCAGCTTAGGAGGGTTAACTAATGAAAAACTGTTTTTT. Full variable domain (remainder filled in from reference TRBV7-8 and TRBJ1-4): GAGVSQSPRYKVAKRGQDVALRCDPISGHVSLFWYQQALGQGPEFLTYFQNEAQLDKSGLPSDRFFAERPEGSVSTLKIQRTQQEDSAVYLCASSLGGLTNEKLFFGSGTQLSVL.

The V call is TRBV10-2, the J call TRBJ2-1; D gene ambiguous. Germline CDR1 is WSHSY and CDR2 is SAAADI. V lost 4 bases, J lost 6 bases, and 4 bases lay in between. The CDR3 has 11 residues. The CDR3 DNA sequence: TGCGCCAGCAGTGGCAGCAATGAGCAGTTCTTC. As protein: CASSGSNEQFF.

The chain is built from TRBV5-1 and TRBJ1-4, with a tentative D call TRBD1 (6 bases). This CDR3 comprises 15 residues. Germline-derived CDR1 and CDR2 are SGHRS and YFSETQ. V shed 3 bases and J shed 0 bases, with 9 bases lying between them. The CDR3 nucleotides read TGCGCCAGCAGCTCACAGGGAGCAACTAATGAAAAACTGTTTTTT. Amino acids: CASSSQGATNEKLFF.

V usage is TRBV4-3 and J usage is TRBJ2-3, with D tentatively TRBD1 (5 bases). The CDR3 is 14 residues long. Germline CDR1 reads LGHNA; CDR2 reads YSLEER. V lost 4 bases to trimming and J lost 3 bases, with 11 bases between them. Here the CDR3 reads CASSRWGQTDTQYF. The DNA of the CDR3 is TGCGCCAGCAGCCGCTGGGGCCAGACAGATACGCAGTATTTT.

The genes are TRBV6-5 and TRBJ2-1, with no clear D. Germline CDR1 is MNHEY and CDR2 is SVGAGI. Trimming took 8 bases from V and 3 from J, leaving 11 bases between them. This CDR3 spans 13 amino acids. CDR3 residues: CASGWANYNEQFF. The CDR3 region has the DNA TGTGCCAGCGGGTGGGCTAACTACAATGAGCAGTTCTTC.

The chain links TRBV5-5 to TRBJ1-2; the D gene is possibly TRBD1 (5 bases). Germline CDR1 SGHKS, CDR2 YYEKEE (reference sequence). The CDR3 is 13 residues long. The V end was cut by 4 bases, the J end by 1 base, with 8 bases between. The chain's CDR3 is CASSRDSNYGYTF. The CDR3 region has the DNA TGTGCCAGCAGCCGTGACAGTAACTATGGCTACACCTTC.

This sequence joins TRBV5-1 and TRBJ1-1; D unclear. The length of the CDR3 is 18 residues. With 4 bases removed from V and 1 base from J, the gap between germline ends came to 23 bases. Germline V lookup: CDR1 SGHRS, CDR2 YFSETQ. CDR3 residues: CASSPLDLAGYRNTEAFF. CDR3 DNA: TGCGCCAGCAGCCCCCTTGACCTGGCCGGGTATCGGAACACTGAAGCTTTCTTT.

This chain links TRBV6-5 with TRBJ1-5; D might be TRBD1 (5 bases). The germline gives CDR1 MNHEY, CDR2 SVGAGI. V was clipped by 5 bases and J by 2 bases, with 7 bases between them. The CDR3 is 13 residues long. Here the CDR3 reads CASSLRGNQPQHF. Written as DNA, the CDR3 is TGTGCCAGCAGTCTCAGGGGCAATCAGCCCCAGCATTTT.

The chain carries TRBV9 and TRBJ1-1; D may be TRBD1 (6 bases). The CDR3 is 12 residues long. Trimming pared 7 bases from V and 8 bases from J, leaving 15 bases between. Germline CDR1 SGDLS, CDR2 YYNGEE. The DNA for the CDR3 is TGTGCCAGCGGAACAGGGAACAGGGAAGCTTTCTTT. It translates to CASGTGNREAFF.

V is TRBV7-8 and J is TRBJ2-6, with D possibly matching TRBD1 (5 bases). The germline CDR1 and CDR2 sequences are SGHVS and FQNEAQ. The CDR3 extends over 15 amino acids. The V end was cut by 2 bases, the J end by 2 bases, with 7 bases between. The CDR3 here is CASSLIRAGANVLTF. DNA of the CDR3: TGTGCCAGCAGCTTAATCAGGGCTGGGGCCAACGTCCTGACTTTC.

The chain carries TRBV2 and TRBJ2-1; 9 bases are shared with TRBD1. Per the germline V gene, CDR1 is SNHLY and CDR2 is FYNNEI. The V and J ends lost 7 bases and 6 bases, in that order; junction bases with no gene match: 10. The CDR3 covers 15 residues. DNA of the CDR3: TGTGCCAGCACGAGGGAACAGGGGGCTGGCAATGAGCAGTTCTTC. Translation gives CASTREQGAGNEQFF.

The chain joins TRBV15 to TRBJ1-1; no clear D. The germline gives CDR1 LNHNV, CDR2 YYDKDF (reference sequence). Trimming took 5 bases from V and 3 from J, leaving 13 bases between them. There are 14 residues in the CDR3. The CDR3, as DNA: TGTGCCACCAGCCTACGCCCGAGGGACACTGAAGCTTTCTTT. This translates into CATSLRPRDTEAFF.

The CDR3 sequence is CAWSVMTGDEQYF. CDR3 sequence (DNA): TGTGCCTGGAGTGTAATGACAGGGGACGAGCAGTACTTC. The V gene is TRBV30, the J gene TRBJ2-7; 8 bases agree with TRBD1. CDR3 length: 13 amino acids. Germline values: CDR1 GTSNPN, CDR2 SVGIG (reference sequence). The V segment lost 0 bases and the J segment 5 bases; nucleotides outside the gene matches: 3.

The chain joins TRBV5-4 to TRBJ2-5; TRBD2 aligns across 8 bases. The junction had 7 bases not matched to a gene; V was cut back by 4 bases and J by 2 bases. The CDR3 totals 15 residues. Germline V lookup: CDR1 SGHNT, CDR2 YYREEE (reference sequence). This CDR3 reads CASSPRRGGQETQYF. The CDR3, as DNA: TGTGCCAGCAGCCCCAGACGGGGGGGGCAAGAGACCCAGTACTTC.

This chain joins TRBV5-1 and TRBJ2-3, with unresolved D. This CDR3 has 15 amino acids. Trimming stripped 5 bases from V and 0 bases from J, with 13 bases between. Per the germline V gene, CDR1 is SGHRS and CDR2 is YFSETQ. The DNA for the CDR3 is TGCGCCAGCAGTCCAGGATTCGACAGCACAGATACGCAGTATTTT. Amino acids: CASSPGFDSTDTQYF.

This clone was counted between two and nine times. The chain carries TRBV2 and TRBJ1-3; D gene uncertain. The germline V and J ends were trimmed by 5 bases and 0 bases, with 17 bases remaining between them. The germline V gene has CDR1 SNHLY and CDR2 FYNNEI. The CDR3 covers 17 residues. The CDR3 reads CASSTLPPGNSGNTIYF. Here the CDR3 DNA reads TGTGCCAGCAGTACCCTCCCTCCGGGAAACTCTGGAAACACCATATATTTT. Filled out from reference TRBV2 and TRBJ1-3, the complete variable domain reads EPEVTQTPSHQVTQMGQEVILRCVPISNHLYFYWYRQILGQKVEFLVSFYNNEISEKSEIFDDQFSVERPDGSNFTLKIRSTKLEDSAMYFCASSTLPPGNSGNTIYFGEGSWLTVV.

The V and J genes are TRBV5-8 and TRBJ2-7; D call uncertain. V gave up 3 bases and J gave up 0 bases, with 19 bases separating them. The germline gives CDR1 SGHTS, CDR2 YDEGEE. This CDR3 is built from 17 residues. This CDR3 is CASSSVTSSILSYEQYF. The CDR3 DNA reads TGTGCCAGCAGCTCCGTGACAAGTAGTATACTCTCCTACGAGCAGTACTTC.

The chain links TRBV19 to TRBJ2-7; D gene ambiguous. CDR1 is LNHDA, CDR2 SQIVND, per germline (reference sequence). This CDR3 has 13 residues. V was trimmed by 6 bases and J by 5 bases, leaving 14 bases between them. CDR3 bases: TGTGCCAGTAGATCCGGCGCACGGGACGAGCAGTACTTC. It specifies CASRSGARDEQYF.

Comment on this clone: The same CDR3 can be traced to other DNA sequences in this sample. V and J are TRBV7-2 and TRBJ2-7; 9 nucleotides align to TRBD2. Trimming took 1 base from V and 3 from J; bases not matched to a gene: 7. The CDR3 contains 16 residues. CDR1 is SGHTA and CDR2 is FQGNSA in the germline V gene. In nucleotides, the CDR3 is TGTGCCAGCAGCTTAGAGGGCGTAGCGGGGGTCTACGAGCAGTACTTC. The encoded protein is CASSLEGVAGVYEQYF.

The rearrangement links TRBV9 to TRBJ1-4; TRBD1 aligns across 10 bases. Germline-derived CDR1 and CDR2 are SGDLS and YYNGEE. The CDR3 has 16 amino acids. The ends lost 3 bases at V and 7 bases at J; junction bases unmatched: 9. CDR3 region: CASSGSTGGIGEKLFF. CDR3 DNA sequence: TGTGCCAGCAGCGGCTCGACAGGGGGCATTGGTGAAAAACTGTTTTTT.

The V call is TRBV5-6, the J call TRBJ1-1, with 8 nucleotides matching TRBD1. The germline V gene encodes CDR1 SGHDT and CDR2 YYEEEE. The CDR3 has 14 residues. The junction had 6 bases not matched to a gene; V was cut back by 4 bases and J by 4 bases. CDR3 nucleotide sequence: TGTGCCAGCAGCCATGACAGGGGAGGCACTGAAGCTTTCTTT. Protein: CASSHDRGGTEAFF. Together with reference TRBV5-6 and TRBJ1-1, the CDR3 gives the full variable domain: DAGVTQSPTHLIKTRGQQVTLRCSPKSGHDTVSWYQQALGQGPQFIFQYYEEEERQRGNFPDRFSGHQFPNYSSELNVNALLLGDSALYLCASSHDRGGTEAFFGQGTRLTVV.

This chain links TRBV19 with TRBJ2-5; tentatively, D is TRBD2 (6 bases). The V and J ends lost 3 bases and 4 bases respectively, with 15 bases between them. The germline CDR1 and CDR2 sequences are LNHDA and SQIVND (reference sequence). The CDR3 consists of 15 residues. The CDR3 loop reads CASSIRRRDGETQYF. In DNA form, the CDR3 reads TGTGCCAGTAGTATCAGGAGGAGGGATGGAGAGACCCAGTACTTC.

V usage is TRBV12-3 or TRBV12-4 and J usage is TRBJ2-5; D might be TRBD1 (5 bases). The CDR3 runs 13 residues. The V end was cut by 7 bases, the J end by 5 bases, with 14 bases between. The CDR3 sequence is CASTQTARETQYF. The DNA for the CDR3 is TGTGCCAGCACCCAGACAGCTCGCGAGACCCAGTACTTC.